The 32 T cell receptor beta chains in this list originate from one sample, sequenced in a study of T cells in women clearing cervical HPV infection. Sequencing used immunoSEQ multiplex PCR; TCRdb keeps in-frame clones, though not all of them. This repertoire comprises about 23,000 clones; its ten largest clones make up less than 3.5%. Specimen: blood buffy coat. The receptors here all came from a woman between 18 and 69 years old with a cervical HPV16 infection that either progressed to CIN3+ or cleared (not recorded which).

This CDR3 is CATSLLNMVTDTQYF. The CDR3 DNA, read in part, is TGTGCCACCTCACTACTAAATATGGTCACAGATACG. The rearrangement joins TRBV7-9 to TRBJ2-3; D remains unclear. The CDR3 end falls 3 residues outside the read, so it is completed with the germline J gene. This CDR3 has 15 residues. With 10 bases removed from V and 2 bases from J, the gap between germline ends came to 19 bases. Germline CDR1 is SEHNR and CDR2 is FQNEAQ (reference sequence).

The sequenced part of the CDR3 DNA is TGTGCTAGTGGCCTAAGCGGGAGCACAGATACG. Its protein is CASGLSGSTDT. The entire CDR3 is CASGLSGSTDTQYF. V is TRBV12-5 and J is TRBJ2-3; D may be TRBD2 (6 bases). The DNA ends 3 residues before the CDR3 does, and the rest of the CDR3 is filled in from the germline J gene. There are 14 residues in the CDR3. Per germline, CDR1 LGHNT and CDR2 FRNRAP. The ends were cut back, 6 bases at V and 0 bases at J, with 10 bases in the middle.

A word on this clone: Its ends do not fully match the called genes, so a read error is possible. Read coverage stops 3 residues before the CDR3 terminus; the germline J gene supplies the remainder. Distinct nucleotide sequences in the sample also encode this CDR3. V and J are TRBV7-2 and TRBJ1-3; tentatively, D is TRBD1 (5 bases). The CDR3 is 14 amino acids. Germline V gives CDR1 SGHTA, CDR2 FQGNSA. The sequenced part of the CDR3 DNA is TGTGCCAGCAGCTTAGGAGGGGTGGGAAACACG. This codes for CASSLGGVGNT. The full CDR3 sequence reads CASSLGGVGNTIYF.

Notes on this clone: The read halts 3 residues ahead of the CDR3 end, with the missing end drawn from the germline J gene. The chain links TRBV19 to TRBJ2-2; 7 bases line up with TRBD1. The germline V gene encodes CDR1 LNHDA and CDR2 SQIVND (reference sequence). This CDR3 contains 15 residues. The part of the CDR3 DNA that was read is TGTGCCAGTAGTCTTACTAGGGGGCGCGATGAAAAG. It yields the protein CASSLTRGRDEK. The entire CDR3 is CASSLTRGRDEKLFF. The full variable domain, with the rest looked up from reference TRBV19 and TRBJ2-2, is DGGITQSPKYLFRKEGQNVTLSCEQNLNHDAMYWYRQDPGQGLRLIYYSQIVNDFQKGDIAEGYSVSREKKESFPLTVTSAQKNPTAFYLCASSLTRGRDEKLFFGEGSRLTVL.

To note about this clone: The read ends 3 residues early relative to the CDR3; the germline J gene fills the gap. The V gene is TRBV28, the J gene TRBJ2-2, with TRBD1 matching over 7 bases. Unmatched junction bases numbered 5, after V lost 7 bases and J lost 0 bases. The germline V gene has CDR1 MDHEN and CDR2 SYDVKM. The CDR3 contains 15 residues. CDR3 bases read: TGTGCCAGCAACCTGGACAGGCCGAACACCGGGGAG. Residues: CASNLDRPNTGE. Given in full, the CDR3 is CASNLDRPNTGELFF.

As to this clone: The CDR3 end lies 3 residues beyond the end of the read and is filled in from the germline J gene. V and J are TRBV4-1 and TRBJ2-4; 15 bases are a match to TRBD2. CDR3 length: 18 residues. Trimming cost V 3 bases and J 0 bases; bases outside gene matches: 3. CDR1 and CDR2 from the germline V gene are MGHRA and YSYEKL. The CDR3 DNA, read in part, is TGCGCCAGCAGCCAGGGACTAGCGGGAGGACTAGCCAAAAACATT. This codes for CASSQGLAGGLAKNI. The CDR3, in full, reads CASSQGLAGGLAKNIQYF.

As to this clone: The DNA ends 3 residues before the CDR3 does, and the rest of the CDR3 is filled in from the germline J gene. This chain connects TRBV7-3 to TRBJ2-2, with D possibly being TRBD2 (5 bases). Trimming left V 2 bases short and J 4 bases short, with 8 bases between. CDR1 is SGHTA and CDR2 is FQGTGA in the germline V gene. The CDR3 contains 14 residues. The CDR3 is CASSLVRGTGELFF. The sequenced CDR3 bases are TGTGCCAGCAGCTTAGTACGGGGCACCGGGGAG.

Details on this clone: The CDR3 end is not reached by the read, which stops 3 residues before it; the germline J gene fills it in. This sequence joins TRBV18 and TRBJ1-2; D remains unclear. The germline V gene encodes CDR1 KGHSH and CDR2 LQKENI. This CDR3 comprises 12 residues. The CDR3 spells CASSPDHYDYTF. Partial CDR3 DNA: TGTGCCAGCTCACCAGACCACTACGAC.

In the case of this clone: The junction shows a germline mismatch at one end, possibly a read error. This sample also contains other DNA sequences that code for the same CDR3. The CDR3 loop is CASSADRGRGNTIYF. The DNA read from the CDR3 is TGTGCCAGCAGCGCAGACAGGGGGCGAGGAAACACA. V is TRBV7-9 and J is TRBJ1-3, with 10 positions matching TRBD1. Read sequence stops 3 residues before the CDR3 end, and the germline J gene provides the missing end. Looked up from germline, CDR1 is SEHNR and CDR2 is FQNEAQ (reference sequence). The CDR3 consists of 15 residues.

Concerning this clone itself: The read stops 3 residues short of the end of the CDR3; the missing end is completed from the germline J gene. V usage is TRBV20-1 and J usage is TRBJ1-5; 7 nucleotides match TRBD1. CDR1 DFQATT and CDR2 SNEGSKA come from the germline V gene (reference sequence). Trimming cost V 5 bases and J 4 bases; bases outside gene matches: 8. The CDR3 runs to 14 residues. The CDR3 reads CSAPETGTNQPQHF. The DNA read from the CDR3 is TGCAGTGCTCCGGAGACAGGGACGAATCAGCCC.

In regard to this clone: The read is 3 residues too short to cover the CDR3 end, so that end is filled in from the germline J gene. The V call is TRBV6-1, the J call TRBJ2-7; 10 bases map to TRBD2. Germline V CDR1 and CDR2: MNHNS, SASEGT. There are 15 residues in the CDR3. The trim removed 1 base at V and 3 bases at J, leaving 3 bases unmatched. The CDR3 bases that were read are TGTGCCAGCAGTGAAGAGCGGGGGGGGGTCTACGAG. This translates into CASSEERGGVYE. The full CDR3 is CASSEERGGVYEQYF.

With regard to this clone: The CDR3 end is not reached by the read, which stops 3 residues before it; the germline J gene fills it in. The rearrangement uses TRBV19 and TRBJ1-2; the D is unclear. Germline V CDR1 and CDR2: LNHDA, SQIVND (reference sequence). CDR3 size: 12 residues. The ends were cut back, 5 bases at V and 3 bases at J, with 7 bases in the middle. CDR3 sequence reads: CASSWTDYGYTF. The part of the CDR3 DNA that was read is TGTGCCAGTAGTTGGACTGACTATGGC.

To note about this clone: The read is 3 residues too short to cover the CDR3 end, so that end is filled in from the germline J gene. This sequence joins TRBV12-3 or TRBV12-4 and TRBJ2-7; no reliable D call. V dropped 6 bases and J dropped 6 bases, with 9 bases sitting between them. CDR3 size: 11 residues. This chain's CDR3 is CASSLFGEQYF. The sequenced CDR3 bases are TGTGCCAGCAGCTTATTCGGCGAG.

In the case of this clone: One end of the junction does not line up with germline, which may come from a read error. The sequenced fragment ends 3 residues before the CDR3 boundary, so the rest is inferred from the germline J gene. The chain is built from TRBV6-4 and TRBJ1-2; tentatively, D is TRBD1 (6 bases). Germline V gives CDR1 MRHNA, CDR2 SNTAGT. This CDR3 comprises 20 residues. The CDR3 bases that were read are TGTGCCAGCACTGACAATGGTTCGGGACACGGAGGACTAGAACCCTACGAC. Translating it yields CASTDNGSGHGGLEPYD. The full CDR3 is CASTDNGSGHGGLEPYDYTF.

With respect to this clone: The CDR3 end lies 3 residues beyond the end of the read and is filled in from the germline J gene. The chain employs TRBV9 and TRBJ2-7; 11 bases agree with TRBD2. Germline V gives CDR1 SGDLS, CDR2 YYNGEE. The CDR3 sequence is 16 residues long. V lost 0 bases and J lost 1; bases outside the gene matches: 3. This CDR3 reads CASSVASSGRSYEQYF. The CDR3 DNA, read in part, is TGTGCCAGCAGCGTAGCGTCTAGCGGGAGGTCCTACGAG.

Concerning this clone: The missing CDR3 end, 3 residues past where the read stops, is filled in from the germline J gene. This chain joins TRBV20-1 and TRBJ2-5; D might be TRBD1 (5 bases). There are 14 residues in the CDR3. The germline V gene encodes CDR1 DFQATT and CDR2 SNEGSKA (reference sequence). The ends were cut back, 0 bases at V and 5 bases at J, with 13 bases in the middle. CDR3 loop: CSAREDTSRETQYF. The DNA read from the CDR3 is TGCAGTGCTAGAGAGGACACCTCGCGGGAGACC.

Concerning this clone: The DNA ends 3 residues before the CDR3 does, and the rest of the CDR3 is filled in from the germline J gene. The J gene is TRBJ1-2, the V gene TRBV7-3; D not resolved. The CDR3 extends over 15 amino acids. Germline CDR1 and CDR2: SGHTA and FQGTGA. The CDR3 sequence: CASSSSALAADTYTF. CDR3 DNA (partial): TGTGCCAGCAGCTCCTCGGCGTTAGCCGCAGATACC. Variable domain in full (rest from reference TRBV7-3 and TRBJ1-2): GAGVSQTPSNKVTEKGKYVELRCDPISGHTALYWYRQSLGQGPEFLIYFQGTGAADDSGLPNDRFFAVRPEGSVSTLKIQRTERGDSAVYLCASSSSALAADTYTFGSGTRLTVV.

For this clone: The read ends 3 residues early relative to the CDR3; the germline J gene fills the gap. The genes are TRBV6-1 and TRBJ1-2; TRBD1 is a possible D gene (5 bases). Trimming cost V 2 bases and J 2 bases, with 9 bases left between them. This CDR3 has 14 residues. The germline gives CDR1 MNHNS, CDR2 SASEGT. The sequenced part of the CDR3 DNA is TGTGCCAGCAGTGAAAGGGGAGGGAACTATGGC. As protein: CASSERGGNYG. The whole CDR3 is CASSERGGNYGYTF.

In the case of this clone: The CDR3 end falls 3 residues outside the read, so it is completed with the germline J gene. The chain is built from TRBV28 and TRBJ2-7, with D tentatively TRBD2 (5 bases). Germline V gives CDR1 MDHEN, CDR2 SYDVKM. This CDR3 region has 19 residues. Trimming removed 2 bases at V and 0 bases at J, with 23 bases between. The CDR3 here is CASSLEMGSGGYSSYEQYF. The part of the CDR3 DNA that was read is TGTGCCAGCAGTTTAGAGATGGGGTCGGGCGGGTATAGCTCCTACGAG.

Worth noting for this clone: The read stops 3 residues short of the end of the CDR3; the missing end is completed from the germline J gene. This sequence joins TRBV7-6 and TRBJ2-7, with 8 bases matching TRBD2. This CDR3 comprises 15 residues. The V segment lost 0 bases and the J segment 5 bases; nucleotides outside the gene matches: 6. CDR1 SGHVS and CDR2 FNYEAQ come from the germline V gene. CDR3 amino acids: CASSLAGRAGDEQYF. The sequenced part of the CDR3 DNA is TGTGCCAGCAGCTTAGCGGGACGAGCGGGGGACGAG.

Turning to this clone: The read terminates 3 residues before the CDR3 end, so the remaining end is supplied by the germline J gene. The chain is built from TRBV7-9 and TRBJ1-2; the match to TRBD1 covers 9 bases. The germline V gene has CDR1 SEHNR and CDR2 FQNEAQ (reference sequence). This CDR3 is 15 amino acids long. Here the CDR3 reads CASSFPGQGFYDYTF. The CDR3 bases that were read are TGTGCCAGCAGCTTCCCGGGACAGGGATTCTACGAC.

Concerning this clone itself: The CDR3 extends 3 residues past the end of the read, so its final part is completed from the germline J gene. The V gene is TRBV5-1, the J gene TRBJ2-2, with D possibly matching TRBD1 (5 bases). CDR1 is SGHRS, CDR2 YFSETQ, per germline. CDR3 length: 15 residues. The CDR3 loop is CASSLKGATNEKLFF. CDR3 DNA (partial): TGCGCCAGCAGCTTGAAAGGGGCAACTAATGAAAAG.

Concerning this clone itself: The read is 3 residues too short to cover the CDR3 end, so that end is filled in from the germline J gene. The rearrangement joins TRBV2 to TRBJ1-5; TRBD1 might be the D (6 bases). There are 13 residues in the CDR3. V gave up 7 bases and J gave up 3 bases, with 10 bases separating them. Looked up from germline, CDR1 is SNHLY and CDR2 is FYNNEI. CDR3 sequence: CASKGDANQPQHF. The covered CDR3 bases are TGTGCCAGCAAGGGGGACGCCAATCAGCCC.

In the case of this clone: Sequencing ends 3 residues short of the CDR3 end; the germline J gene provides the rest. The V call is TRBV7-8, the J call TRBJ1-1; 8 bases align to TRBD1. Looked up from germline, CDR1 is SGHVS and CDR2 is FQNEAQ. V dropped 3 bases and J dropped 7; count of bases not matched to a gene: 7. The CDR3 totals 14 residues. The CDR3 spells CASSFNRGDSEAFF. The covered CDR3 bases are TGTGCCAGCAGCTTTAACAGGGGGGACAGTGAA.

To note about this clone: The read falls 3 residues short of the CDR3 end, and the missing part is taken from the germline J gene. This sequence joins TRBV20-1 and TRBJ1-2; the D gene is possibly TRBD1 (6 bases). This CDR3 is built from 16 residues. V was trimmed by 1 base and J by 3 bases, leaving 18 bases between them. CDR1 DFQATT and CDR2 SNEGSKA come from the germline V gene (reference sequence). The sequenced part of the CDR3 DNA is TGCAGTGCTAGAGGGGGGCAGGCTAAAGAGGACTATGGC. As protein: CSARGGQAKEDYG. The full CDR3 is CSARGGQAKEDYGYTF.

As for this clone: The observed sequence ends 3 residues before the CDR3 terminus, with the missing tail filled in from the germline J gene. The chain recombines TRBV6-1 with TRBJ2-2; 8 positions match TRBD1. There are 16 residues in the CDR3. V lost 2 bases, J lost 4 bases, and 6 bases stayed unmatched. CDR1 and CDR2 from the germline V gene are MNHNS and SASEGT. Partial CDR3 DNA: TGTGCCAGCAGTGAATGGGAAACAGGGGGCACCGGGGAG. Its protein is CASSEWETGGTGE. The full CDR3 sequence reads CASSEWETGGTGELFF.

The CDR3 DNA, read in part, is TGTGCCAGCAGTGGTGGACAGGCCAACGAG. Residues: CASSGGQANE. In full, the CDR3 reads CASSGGQANEQYF. The chain is built from TRBV6-1 and TRBJ2-7; 7 bases map to TRBD1. The read comes to an end 3 residues before the CDR3 does, leaving the germline J gene to fill in the end. The germline CDR1 and CDR2 sequences are MNHNS and SASEGT. The V segment lost 4 bases and the J segment 5 bases; nucleotides outside the gene matches: 5. The CDR3 loop spans 13 amino acids.

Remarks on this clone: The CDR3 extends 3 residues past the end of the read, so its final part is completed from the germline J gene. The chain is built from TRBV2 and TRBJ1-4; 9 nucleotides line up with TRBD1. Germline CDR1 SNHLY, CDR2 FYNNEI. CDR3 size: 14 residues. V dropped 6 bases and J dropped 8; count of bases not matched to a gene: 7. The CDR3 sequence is CASRDRTGDEKLFF. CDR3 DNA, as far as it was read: TGTGCCAGCAGGGATAGGACAGGGGACGAAAAA.

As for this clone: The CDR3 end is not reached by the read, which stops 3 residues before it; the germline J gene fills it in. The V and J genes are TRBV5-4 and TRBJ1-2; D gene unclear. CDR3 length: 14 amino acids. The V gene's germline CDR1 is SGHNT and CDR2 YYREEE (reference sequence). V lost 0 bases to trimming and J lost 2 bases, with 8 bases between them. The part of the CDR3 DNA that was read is TGTGCCAGCAGCTTGGGGCTCACCAACTATGGC. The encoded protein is CASSLGLTNYG. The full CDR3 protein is CASSLGLTNYGYTF. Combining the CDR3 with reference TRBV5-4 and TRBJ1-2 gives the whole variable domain ETGVTQSPTHLIKTRGQQVTLRCSSQSGHNTVSWYQQALGQGPQFIFQYYREEENGRGNFPPRFSGLQFPNYSSELNVNALELDDSALYLCASSLGLTNYGYTFGSGTRLTVV.

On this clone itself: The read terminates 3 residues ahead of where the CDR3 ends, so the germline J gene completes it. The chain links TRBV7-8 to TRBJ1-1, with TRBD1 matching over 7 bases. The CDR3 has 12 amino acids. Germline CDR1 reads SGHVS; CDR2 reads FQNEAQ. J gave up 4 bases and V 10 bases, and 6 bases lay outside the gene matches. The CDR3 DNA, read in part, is TGTGCCACCCAGGCAGGGGGCACTGAA. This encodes CATQAGGTE. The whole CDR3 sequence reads CATQAGGTEAFF.

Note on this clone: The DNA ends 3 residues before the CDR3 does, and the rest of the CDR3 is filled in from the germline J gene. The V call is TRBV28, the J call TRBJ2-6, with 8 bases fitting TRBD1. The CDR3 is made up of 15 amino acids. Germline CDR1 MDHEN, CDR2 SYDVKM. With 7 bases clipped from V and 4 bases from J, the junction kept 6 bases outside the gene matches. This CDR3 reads CASTSQGAGANVLTF. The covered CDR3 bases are TGTGCCAGCACTTCCCAGGGGGCAGGGGCCAACGTC.

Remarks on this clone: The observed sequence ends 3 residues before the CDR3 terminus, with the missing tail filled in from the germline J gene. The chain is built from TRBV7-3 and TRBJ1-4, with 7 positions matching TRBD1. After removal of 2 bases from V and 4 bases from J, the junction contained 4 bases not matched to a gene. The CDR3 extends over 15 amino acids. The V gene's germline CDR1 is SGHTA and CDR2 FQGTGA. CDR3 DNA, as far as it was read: TGTGCCAGCAGCTTACAAGGGGGCCATAATGAAAAA. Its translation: CASSLQGGHNEK. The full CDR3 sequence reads CASSLQGGHNEKLFF.